The 8 T cell receptor beta chains presented below share a single source sample, sequenced in a study of CD8+ T cells in alopecia areata. The treatment here: oral pan-JAK inhibitor, 5-10 mg twice daily. Following extraction, RNA underwent reverse transcription to cDNA, which served as the sequencing template. TCRdb keeps only in-frame clones here, not all; method: immunoSEQ multiplex PCR. In the table there are over 200,000 clones, around 65% of which are singletons. The specimen comprised CD4+ T cells sorted from blood, sampled at week 4, from a patient treated with tofacitinib. All receptors come from a human donor with alopecia areata.

The genes are TRBV5-1 and TRBJ1-2; D is perhaps TRBD1 (5 bases). The CDR3 contains 14 residues. V was clipped by 3 bases and J by 9 bases, with 18 bases between them. Germline CDR1 reads SGHRS; CDR2 reads YFSETQ. The CDR3: CASSSPRGGERYTF. CDR3 nucleotide sequence: TGCGCCAGCAGCTCTCCTCGGGGAGGGGAGCGCTACACCTTC.

V is TRBV13 and J is TRBJ1-6; possible D gene TRBD1, 5 bases. Trimming shortened V by 0 bases and J by 5 bases, and 8 bases separated the two germline ends. The CDR3 covers 15 residues. In germline, CDR1 is PRHDT, CDR2 FYEKMQ (reference sequence). The CDR3 spells CASSLGDTDNSPLHF. In DNA, the CDR3 is TGTGCCAGCAGCTTAGGGGACACCGATAATTCACCCCTCCACTTT.

The rearrangement uses TRBV7-2 and TRBJ1-5; TRBD1 agrees at 9 bases. The CDR3 is 14 amino acids. Germline-derived CDR1 and CDR2 are SGHTA and FQGNSA. V shed 5 bases, J shed 7 bases, and the junction held 6 bases outside the gene matches. Written as DNA, the CDR3 is TGTGCCAGCAGCAAACAGGGGGCACGGCAGCCCCAGCATTTT. This gives the protein CASSKQGARQPQHF.

The V gene is TRBV11-3, the J gene TRBJ2-1; D tentatively fits TRBD1 or TRBD2 (5 bases each). The CDR3 loop spans 14 amino acids. Per germline, CDR1 SGHNT and CDR2 YENEEA. Trimming took 4 bases from V and 6 from J, leaving 13 bases between them. The CDR3 DNA reads TGTGCCAGCAGCTCTTTTGGGGGTATCAATGAGCAGTTCTTC. Its translation is CASSSFGGINEQFF.

The J gene is TRBJ2-3, the V gene TRBV11-3, with a possible D match to TRBD2 (5 bases). The CDR3 loop spans 13 amino acids. Germline loops: CDR1 SGHNT, CDR2 YENEEA. The ends were cut back, 7 bases at V and 1 base at J, with 9 bases in the middle. CDR3 sequence reads: CASTPGGTDTQYF. The CDR3, as DNA: TGTGCCAGCACCCCCGGGGGCACAGATACGCAGTATTTT.

The chain combines TRBV6-5 with TRBJ2-5; D is uncertain. The CDR3 consists of 12 residues. Germline V gene data show CDR1 as MNHEY and CDR2 as SVGAGI. V was clipped by 8 bases and J by 1 base, with 8 bases between them. This CDR3 reads CASYQFQETQYF. In DNA form, the CDR3 reads TGTGCCAGCTATCAGTTCCAAGAGACCCAGTACTTC.

The V gene is TRBV6-5, the J gene TRBJ2-7, with D tentatively TRBD1 (5 bases). Germline V CDR1 and CDR2: MNHEY, SVGAGI. The CDR3 has 15 amino acids. The germline V and J ends were trimmed by 0 bases and 3 bases, with 12 bases remaining between them. The CDR3 coding sequence is TGTGCCAGCAGTTACTCGATCTGGCAGGGCTACGAGCAGTACTTC. As protein: CASSYSIWQGYEQYF.

V gene TRBV6-4 combines with J gene TRBJ1-6; 9 nucleotides match TRBD1. The J segment lost 9 bases and the V segment lost 10 bases, leaving 7 bases of the junction unmatched. CDR3 length: 13 residues. Germline-derived CDR1 and CDR2 are MRHNA and SNTAGT. The CDR3 here is CATRDRAGSPLHF. CDR3 nucleotides: TGTGCCACCCGGGACAGGGCTGGTTCACCCCTCCACTTT.